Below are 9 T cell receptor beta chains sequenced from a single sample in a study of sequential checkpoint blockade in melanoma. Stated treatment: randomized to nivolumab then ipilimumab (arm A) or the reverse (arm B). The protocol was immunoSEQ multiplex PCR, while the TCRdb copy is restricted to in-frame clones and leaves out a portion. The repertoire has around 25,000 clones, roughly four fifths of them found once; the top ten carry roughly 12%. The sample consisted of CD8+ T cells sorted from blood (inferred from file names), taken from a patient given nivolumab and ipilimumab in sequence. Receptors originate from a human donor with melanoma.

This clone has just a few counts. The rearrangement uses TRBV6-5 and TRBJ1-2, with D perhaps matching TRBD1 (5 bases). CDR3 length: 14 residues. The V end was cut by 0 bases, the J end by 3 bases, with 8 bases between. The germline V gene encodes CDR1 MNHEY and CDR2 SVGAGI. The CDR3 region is CASSYSAGDYGYTF. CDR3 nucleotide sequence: TGTGCCAGCAGTTACTCAGCGGGGGACTATGGCTACACCTTC.

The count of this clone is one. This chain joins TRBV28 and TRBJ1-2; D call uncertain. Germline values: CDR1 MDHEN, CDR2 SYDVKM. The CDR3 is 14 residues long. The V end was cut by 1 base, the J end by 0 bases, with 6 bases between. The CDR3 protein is CASSLFAANYGYTF. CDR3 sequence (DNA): TGTGCCAGCAGTTTATTCGCGGCTAACTATGGCTACACCTTC.

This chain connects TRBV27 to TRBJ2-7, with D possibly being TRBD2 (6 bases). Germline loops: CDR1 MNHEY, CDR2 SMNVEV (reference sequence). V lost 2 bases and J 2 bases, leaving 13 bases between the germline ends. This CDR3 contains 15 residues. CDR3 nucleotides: TGTGCCAGCAGTTTACAGGGACTCCTCGCCTACGAGCAGTACTTC. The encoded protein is CASSLQGLLAYEQYF.

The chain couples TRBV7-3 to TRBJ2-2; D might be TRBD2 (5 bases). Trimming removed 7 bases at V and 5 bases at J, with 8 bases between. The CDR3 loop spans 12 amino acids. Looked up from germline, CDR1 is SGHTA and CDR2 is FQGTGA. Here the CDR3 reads CASTRGTGELFF. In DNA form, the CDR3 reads TGTGCCAGCACTCGGGGTACCGGGGAGCTGTTTTTT.

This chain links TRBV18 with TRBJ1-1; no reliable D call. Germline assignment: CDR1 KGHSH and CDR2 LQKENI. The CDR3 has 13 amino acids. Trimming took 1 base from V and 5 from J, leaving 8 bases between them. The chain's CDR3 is CASSPLVQTEAFF. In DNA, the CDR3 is TGTGCCAGCTCACCACTTGTGCAGACTGAAGCTTTCTTT.

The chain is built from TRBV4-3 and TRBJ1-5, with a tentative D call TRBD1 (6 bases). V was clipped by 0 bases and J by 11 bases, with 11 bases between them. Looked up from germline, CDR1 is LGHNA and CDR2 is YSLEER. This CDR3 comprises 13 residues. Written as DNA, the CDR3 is TGCGCCAGCAGCCAAGAAATTGACAGGACCCAGCATTTT. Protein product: CASSQEIDRTQHF.

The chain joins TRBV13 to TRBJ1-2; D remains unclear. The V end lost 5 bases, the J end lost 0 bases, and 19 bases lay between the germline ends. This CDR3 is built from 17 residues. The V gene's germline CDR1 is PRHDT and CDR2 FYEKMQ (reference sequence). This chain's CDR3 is CASSPHSGTGANYGYTF. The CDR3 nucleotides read TGTGCCAGCAGCCCACATTCTGGAACGGGAGCTAACTATGGCTACACCTTC. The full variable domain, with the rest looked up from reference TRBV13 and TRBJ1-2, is AAGVIQSPRHLIKEKRETATLKCYPIPRHDTVYWYQQGPGQDPQFLISFYEKMQSDKGSIPDRFSAQQFSDYHSELNMSSLELGDSALYFCASSPHSGTGANYGYTFGSGTRLTVV.

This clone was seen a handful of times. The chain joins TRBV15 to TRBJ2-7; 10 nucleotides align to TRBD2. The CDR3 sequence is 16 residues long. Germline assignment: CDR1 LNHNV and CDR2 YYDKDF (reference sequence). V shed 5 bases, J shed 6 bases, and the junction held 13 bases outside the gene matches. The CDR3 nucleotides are TGTGCCACCAGCCGGGGAGGACTAGCGGCTGGGGGCGAGCAGTACTTC. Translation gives CATSRGGLAAGGEQYF.

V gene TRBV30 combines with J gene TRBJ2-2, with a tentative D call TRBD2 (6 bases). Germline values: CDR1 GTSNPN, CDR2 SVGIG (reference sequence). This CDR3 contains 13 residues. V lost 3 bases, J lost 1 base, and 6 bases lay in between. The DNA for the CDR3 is TGTGCCTGGAGGACTAGGAACACCGGGGAGCTGTTTTTT. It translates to CAWRTRNTGELFF.